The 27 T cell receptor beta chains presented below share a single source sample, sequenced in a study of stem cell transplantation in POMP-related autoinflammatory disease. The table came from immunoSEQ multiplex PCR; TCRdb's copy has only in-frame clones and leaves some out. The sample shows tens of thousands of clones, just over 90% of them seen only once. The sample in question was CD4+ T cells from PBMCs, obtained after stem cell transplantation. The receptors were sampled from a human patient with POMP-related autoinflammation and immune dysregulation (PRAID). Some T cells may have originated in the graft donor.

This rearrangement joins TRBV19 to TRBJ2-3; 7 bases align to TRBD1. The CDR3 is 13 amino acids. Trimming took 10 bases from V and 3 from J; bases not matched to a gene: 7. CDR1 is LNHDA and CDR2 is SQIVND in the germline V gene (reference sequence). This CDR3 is CAIQDRLTDTQYF. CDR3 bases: TGTGCCATCCAGGACAGGCTAACAGATACGCAGTATTTT. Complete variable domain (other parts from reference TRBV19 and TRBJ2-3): DGGITQSPKYLFRKEGQNVTLSCEQNLNHDAMYWYRQDPGQGLRLIYYSQIVNDFQKGDIAEGYSVSREKKESFPLTVTSAQKNPTAFYLCAIQDRLTDTQYFGPGTRLTVL.

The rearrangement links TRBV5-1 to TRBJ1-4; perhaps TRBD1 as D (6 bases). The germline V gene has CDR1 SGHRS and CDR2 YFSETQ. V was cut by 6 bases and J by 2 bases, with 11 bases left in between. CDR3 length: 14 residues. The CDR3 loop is CASTTGFTNEKLFF. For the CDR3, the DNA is TGCGCCAGCACTACAGGGTTCACTAATGAAAAACTGTTTTTT.

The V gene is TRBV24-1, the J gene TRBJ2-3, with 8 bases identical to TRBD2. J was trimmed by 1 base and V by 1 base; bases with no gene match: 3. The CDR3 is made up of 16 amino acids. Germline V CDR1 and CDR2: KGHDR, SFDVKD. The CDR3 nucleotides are TGTGCCACCAGTGATTTTAGCGGGGTGGGCACAGATACGCAGTATTTT. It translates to CATSDFSGVGTDTQYF.

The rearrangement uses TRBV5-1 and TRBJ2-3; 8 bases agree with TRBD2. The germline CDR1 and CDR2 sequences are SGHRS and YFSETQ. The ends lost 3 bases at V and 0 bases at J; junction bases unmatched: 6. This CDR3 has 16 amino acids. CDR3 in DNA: TGCGCCAGCAGCTCCGCTGGCGGGAGGAGCACAGATACGCAGTATTTT. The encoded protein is CASSSAGGRSTDTQYF.

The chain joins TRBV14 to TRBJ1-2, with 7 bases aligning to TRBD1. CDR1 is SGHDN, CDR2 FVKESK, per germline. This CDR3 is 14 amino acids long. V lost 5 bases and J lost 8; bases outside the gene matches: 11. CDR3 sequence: CASSAHRGSWGYTF. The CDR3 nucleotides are TGTGCCAGCAGCGCGCACAGGGGCAGCTGGGGCTACACCTTC.

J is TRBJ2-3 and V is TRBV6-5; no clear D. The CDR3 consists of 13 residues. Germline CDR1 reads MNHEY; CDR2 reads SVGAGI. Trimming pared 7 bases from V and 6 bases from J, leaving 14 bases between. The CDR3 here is CASISIAVDTQYF. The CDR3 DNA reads TGTGCCAGCATCTCAATCGCAGTCGATACGCAGTATTTT.

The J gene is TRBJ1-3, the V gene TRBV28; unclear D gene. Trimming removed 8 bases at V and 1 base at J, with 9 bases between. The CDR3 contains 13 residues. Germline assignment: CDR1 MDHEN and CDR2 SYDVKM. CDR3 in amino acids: CASVDRSGNTIYF. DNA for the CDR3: TGTGCCAGCGTTGATAGATCTGGAAACACCATATATTTT.

In nucleotides, the CDR3 is TGTGCCACCACAAGGACAGGGACTCCCTACGAGCAGTACTTC. Encoded protein: CATTRTGTPYEQYF. The chain links TRBV24-1 to TRBJ2-7; 8 nucleotides match TRBD1. The CDR3 totals 14 residues. Germline V lookup: CDR1 KGHDR, CDR2 SFDVKD. V lost 8 bases to trimming and J lost 2 bases; unmatched junction nucleotides: 7.

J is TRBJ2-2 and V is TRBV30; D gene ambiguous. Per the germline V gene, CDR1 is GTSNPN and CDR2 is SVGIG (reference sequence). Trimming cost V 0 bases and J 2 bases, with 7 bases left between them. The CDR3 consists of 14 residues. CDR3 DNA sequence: TGTGCCTGGAGTGTCAGCACCAACACCGGGGAGCTGTTTTTT. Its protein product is CAWSVSTNTGELFF.

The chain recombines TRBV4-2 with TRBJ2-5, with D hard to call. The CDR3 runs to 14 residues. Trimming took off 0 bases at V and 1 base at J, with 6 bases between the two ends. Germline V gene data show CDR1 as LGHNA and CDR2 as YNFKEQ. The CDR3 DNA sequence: TGTGCCAGCAGCCAAGAGGCGGCCCAAGAGACCCAGTACTTC. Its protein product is CASSQEAAQETQYF.

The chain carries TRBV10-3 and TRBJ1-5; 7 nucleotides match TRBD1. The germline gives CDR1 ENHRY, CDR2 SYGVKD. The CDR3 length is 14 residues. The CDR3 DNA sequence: TGTGCGACAACAGGGGCTTCGGGTAATCAGCCCCAGCATTTT. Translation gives CATTGASGNQPQHF.

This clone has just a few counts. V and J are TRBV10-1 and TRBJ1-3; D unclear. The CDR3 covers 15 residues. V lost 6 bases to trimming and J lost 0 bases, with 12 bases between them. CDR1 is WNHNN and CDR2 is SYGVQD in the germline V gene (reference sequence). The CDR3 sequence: CASRYSMSSGNTIYF. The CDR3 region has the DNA TGCGCCAGCAGGTATTCGATGAGCTCTGGAAACACCATATATTTT.

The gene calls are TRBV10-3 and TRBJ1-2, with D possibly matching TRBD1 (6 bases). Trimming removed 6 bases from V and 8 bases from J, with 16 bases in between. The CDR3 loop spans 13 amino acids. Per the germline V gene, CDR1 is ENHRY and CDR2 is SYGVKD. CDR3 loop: CAIRRTQGRGYTF. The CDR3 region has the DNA TGTGCCATCAGGCGCACACAGGGACGGGGCTACACCTTC.

This chain's CDR3 is CASSASRTFTDTQYF. Written as DNA, the CDR3 is TGTGCCAGCAGCGCTAGCCGGACCTTCACAGATACGCAGTATTTT. The rearrangement joins TRBV11-2 to TRBJ2-3; D may be TRBD2 (5 bases). The CDR3 contains 15 residues. V dropped 5 bases and J dropped 2 bases, with 14 bases sitting between them. Germline V lookup: CDR1 SGHAT, CDR2 FQNNGV.

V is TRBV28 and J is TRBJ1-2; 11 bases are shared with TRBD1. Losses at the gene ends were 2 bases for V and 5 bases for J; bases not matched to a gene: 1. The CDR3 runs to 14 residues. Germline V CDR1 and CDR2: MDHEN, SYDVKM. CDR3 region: CASSLGTGGYGYTF. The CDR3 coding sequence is TGTGCCAGCAGTTTAGGGACAGGGGGATATGGCTACACCTTC.

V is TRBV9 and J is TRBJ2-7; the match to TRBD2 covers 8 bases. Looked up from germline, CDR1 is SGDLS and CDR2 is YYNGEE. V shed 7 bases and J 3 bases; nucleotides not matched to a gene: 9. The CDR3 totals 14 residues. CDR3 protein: CASSRGRGGYEQYF. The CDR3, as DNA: TGTGCCAGCTCTCGAGGCCGGGGGGGCTACGAGCAGTACTTC.

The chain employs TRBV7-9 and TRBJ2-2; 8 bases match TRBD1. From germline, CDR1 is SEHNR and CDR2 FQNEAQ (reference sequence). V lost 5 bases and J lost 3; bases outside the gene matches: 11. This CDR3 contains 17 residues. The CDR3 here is CASSVIPDREDTGELFF. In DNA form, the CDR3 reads TGTGCCAGCAGCGTTATACCGGACAGGGAGGACACCGGGGAGCTGTTTTTT.

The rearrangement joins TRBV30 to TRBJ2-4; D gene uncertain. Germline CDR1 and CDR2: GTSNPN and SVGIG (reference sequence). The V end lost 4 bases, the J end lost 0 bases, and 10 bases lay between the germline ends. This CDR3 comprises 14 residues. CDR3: CAWNVGIAKNIQYF. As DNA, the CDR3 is TGTGCCTGGAACGTTGGGATAGCCAAAAACATTCAGTACTTC.

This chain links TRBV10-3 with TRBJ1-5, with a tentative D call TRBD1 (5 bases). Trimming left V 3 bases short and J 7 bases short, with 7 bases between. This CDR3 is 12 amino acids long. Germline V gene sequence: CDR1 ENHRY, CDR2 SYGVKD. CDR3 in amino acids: CAISEGEQPQHF. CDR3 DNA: TGTGCCATCAGTGAAGGGGAGCAGCCCCAGCATTTT.

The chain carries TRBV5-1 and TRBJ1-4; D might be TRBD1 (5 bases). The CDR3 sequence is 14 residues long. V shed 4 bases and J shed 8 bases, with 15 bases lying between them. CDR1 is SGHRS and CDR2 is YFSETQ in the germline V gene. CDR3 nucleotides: TGCGCCAGCAGCCTTTCGACAGAAGGGGAAAAACTGTTTTTT. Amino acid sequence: CASSLSTEGEKLFF.

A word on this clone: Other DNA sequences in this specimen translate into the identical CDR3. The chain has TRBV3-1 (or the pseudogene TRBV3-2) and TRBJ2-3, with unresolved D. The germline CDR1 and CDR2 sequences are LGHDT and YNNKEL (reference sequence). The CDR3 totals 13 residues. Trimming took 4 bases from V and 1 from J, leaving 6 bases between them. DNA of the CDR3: TGTGCCAGCAGCCCAAGGGGCACAGATACGCAGTATTTT. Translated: CASSPRGTDTQYF.

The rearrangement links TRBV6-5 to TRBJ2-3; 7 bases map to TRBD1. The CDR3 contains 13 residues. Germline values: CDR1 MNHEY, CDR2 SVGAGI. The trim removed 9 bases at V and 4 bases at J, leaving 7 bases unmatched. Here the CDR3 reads CASVLTGADTQYF. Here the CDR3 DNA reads TGTGCCAGTGTATTAACAGGGGCAGATACGCAGTATTTT.

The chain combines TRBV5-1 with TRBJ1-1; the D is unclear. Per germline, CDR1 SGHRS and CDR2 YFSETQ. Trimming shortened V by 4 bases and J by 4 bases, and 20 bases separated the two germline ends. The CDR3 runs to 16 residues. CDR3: CASSQKVSVPFTEAFF. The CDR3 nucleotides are TGCGCCAGCAGCCAAAAGGTGTCGGTCCCTTTCACTGAAGCTTTCTTT.

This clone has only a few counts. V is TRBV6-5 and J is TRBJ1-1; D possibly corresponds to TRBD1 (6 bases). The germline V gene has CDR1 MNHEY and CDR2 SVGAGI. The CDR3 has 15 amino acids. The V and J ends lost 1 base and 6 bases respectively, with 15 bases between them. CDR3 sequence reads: CASSYYGGRRAEAFF. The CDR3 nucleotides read TGTGCCAGCAGTTACTATGGGGGGCGTCGGGCTGAAGCTTTCTTT.

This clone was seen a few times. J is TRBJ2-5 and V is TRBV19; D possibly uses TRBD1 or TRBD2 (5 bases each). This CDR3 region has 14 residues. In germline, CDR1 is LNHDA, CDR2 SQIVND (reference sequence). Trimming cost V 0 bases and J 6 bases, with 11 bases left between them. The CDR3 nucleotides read TGTGCCAGTAGTATAGAGCCAGGGAGACAGACCCAGTACTTC. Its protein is CASSIEPGRQTQYF.

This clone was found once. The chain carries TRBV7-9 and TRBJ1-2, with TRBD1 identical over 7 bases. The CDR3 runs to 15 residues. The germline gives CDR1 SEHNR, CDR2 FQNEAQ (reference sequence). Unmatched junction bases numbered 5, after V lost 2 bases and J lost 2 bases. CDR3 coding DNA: TGTGCCAGCAGCTTACCGGGACAGAGAAACTATGGCTACACCTTC. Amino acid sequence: CASSLPGQRNYGYTF.

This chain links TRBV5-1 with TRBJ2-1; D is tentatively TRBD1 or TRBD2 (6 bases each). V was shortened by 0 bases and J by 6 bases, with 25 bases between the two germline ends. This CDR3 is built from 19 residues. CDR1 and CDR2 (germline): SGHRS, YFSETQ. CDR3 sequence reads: CASSLAGRGRGGGPNEQFF. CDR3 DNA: TGCGCCAGCAGCTTGGCCGGCAGGGGTAGGGGAGGCGGCCCCAATGAGCAGTTCTTC.